This record concerns one TCR beta chain sequence. Antigen specificity is unknown. This sample was taken from a study of cytotoxic CD8 clonotypes in ibrutinib-treated CLL. Study-wide background: Investigators reported about 24 partial and 2 complete responses; after median roughly 70 months, about 15 patients remained remitted and 12 progressed.

The V end was cut by 0 bases, the J end by 3 bases, with 13 bases between. CDR1 is SGHRS, CDR2 YFSETQ, per germline. The CDR3 extends over 15 amino acids. Overall study results and limits: Sustained-remission and progressing patients had different sampling times. Rare overall, public clonotypes shrank or held steady under therapy.

This table comes from immunoSEQ multiplex PCR, and its TCRdb copy is limited to in-frame clones, with some not included. This table has more than 300,000 clones, just under 80% appearing once. The chain carries TRBV5-1 and TRBJ2-7; D possibly uses TRBD1 or TRBD2 (6 bases each). The sequencing here drew on PBMCs, taken before ibrutinib treatment. This receptor was obtained from a human donor with chronic lymphocytic leukemia. The CDR3 loop reads CASSLVGGNNYEQYF. As DNA, the CDR3 is TGCGCCAGCAGCTTGGTAGGGGGGAACAACTACGAGCAGTACTTC.